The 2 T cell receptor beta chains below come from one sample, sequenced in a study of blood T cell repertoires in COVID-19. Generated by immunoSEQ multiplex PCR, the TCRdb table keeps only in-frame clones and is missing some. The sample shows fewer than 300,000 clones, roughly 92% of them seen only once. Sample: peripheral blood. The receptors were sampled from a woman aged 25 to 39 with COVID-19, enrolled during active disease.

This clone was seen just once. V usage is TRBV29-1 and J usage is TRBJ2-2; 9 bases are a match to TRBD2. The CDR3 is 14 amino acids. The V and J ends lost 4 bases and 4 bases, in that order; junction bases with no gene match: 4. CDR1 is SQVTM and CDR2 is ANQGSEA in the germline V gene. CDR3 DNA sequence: TGCAGCGTTGGGCGGGAGGGCGGCACCGGGGAGCTGTTTTTT. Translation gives CSVGREGGTGELFF.

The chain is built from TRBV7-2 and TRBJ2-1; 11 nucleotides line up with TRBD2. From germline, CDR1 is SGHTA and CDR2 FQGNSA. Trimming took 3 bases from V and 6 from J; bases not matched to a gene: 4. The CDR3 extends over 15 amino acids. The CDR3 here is CASSFIAGGLNEQFF. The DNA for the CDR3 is TGTGCCAGCAGCTTTATAGCGGGAGGGCTCAATGAGCAGTTCTTC.